This entry is about one T cell receptor beta chain. The sample is drawn from a study of T cell changes during pregnancy in multiple sclerosis. Germline CDR1 reads SGHAT; CDR2 reads FQNNGV. Germline trimming cut 1 base from V and 1 base from J; bases unmatched to any gene: 5. CDR3 length: 16 amino acids. TCRdb's copy holds only in-frame clones and misses some; the assay was immunoSEQ multiplex PCR. In the table there are some 40,000 clones, 90% of which are singletons. This chain uses TRBV11-2 with TRBJ2-3, with 7 bases identical to TRBD2. The starting material was CD4+ T cells from peripheral blood mononuclear cells, obtained in the second trimester of pregnancy. The TCR sequence derives from a female donor with multiple sclerosis, enrolled in a pregnancy study. CDR3 amino acids: CASSLARTSRTDTQYF. CDR3 nucleotide sequence: TGTGCCAGCAGCTTAGCTCGGACTAGTCGCACAGATACGCAGTATTTT.